Below, 12 T cell receptor beta chains from the same sample are listed, as sequenced in a study of blood T cell repertoires in COVID-19 (dated by TCRdb to about 2020). The protocol used for the library was the immunoSEQ multiplex PCR assay. In TCRdb, the immuneACCESS table is reduced to in-frame sequences with V and J assigned. These tables do not hold every clone; where another copy was compared, an unresolved V gene accounts for under half, and the others remain unexplained. Counted in this sample were approximately 230,000 clones; about 91% of them appeared once. Roughly 14% of the sample lies in the top ten. Sequenced material: PBMCs or T cells enriched from blood (not recorded which). These receptor sequences come from a woman aged 45 to 65 with acute COVID-19.

The chain carries TRBV11-1 and TRBJ2-7; maybe TRBD1 (7 bases). CDR3 length: 15 amino acids. V dropped 3 bases and J dropped 2 bases, with 14 bases sitting between them. Germline lookup yields CDR1 SGHAT and CDR2 FQDESV (reference sequence). This chain's CDR3 is CASSFRPGGPYEQYF. The CDR3 nucleotides are TGTGCCAGCAGCTTCCGGCCAGGGGGGCCCTACGAGCAGTACTTC. The full variable domain, its missing parts supplied by reference TRBV11-1 and TRBJ2-7, is EAEVAQSPRYKITEKSQAVAFWCDPISGHATLYWYRQILGQGPELLVQFQDESVVDDSQLPKDRFSAERLKGVDSTLKIQPAELGDSAMYLCASSFRPGGPYEQYFGPGTRLTVT.

The gene calls are TRBV18 and TRBJ2-3, with unresolved D. Germline lookup yields CDR1 KGHSH and CDR2 LQKENI. The V end lost 3 bases, the J end lost 0 bases, and 10 bases lay between the germline ends. This CDR3 comprises 15 residues. The CDR3 sequence is CASSPELLSTDTQYF. CDR3 DNA: TGTGCCAGCTCACCCGAGCTTTTGAGCACAGATACGCAGTATTTT. The full variable domain, rest sourced from reference TRBV18 and TRBJ2-3, is NAGVMQNPRHLVRRRGQEARLRCSPMKGHSHVYWYRQLPEEGLKFMVYLQKENIIDESGMPKERFSAEFPKEGPSILRIQQVVRGDSAAYFCASSPELLSTDTQYFGPGTRLTVL.

The chain combines TRBV6-5 with TRBJ1-1; D is perhaps TRBD1 (5 bases). CDR1 is MNHEY and CDR2 is SVGAGI in the germline V gene. Trimming shortened V by 7 bases and J by 0 bases, and 9 bases separated the two germline ends. This CDR3 has 13 amino acids. CDR3 sequence: CASMTAMNTEAFF. DNA for the CDR3: TGTGCCAGCATGACAGCAATGAACACTGAAGCTTTCTTT.

This chain links TRBV7-6 with TRBJ2-3; 10 bases match TRBD2. The CDR3 sequence is 16 residues long. After removal of 5 bases from V and 6 bases from J, the junction contained 11 bases not matched to a gene. Germline CDR1 and CDR2: SGHVS and FNYEAQ. The CDR3, as DNA: TGTGCCAGCAGCACCGGGACTAGCGTTGGGTGGGATACGCAGTATTTT. Its translation: CASSTGTSVGWDTQYF.

The V gene is TRBV28, the J gene TRBJ2-7; D is ambiguous. Germline values: CDR1 MDHEN, CDR2 SYDVKM. The V end lost 3 bases, the J end lost 3 bases, and 15 bases lay between the germline ends. This CDR3 spans 15 amino acids. The CDR3 coding sequence is TGTGCCAGCAGTTTCCCCCTTGGGCAGAGCTACGAGCAGTACTTC. It encodes CASSFPLGQSYEQYF.

The J gene is TRBJ2-5, the V gene TRBV12-3 or TRBV12-4; 7 bases are shared with TRBD1. V shed 5 bases and J 1 base; nucleotides not matched to a gene: 1. The CDR3 has 13 amino acids. CDR3: CASSRQGQETQYF. The CDR3 nucleotides read TGTGCCAGCAGTCGACAGGGCCAAGAGACCCAGTACTTC.

V usage is TRBV18 and J usage is TRBJ2-1, with 9 bases aligning to TRBD2. The CDR3 extends over 15 amino acids. Germline V gives CDR1 KGHSH, CDR2 LQKENI. With 2 bases clipped from V and 5 bases from J, the junction kept 4 bases outside the gene matches. The CDR3 spells CASSPGLASNNEQFF. The CDR3 DNA reads TGTGCCAGCTCACCAGGACTAGCGAGTAACAATGAGCAGTTCTTC.

The V call is TRBV5-8, the J call TRBJ1-5, with a weak D call TRBD1 (5 bases). CDR1 is SGHTS, CDR2 YDEGEE, per germline. The CDR3 totals 15 residues. Trimming shortened V by 0 bases and J by 4 bases, and 11 bases separated the two germline ends. The CDR3 sequence: CASSLAATENQPQHF. In DNA form, the CDR3 reads TGTGCCAGCAGCTTGGCCGCGACAGAAAATCAGCCCCAGCATTTT.

The CDR3 is CASSWDIFGELFF. The CDR3 coding sequence is TGTGCCAGCAGCTGGGACATCTTCGGGGAGCTGTTTTTT. The gene calls are TRBV6-5 and TRBJ2-2; D may be TRBD1 (6 bases). V was clipped by 6 bases and J by 7 bases, with 12 bases between them. CDR3 length: 13 residues. CDR1 is MNHEY and CDR2 is SVGAGI in the germline V gene.

The chain is built from TRBV9 and TRBJ1-5, with 9 nucleotides matching TRBD1. V shed 3 bases, J shed 4 bases, and the junction held 5 bases outside the gene matches. There are 15 residues in the CDR3. Germline V CDR1 and CDR2: SGDLS, YYNGEE. The CDR3 is CASSGGQGINQPQHF. The DNA for the CDR3 is TGTGCCAGCAGCGGGGGACAGGGCATTAATCAGCCCCAGCATTTT.

The chain joins TRBV29-1 to TRBJ2-7, with D possibly matching TRBD2 (6 bases). The germline V and J ends were trimmed by 8 bases and 0 bases, with 17 bases remaining between them. The CDR3 loop spans 14 amino acids. From germline, CDR1 is SQVTM and CDR2 ANQGSEA. The CDR3, as DNA: TGCAGCCTGGTCGGGGGAGACACCTCCTACGAGCAGTACTTC. It translates to CSLVGGDTSYEQYF.

V is TRBV6-5 and J is TRBJ1-1, with a possible D match to TRBD1 (6 bases). The CDR3 runs 13 residues. Looked up from germline, CDR1 is MNHEY and CDR2 is SVGAGI. Trimming took off 5 bases at V and 4 bases at J, with 11 bases between the two ends. As DNA, the CDR3 is TGTGCCAGCAGTCCTAGACAGGTCACTGAAGCTTTCTTT. Its translation is CASSPRQVTEAFF.